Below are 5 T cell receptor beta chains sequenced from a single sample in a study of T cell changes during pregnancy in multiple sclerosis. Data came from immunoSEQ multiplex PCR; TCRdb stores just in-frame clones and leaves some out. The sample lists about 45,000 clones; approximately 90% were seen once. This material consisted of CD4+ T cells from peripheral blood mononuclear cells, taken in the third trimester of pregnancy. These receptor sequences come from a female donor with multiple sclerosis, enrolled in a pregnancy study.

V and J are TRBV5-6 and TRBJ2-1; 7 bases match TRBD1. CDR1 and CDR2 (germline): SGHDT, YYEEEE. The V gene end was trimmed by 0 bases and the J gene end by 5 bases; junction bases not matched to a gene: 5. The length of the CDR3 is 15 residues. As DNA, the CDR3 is TGTGCCAGCAGCTTGGTGTACAGGGGTAACAATGAGCAGTTCTTC. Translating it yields CASSLVYRGNNEQFF.

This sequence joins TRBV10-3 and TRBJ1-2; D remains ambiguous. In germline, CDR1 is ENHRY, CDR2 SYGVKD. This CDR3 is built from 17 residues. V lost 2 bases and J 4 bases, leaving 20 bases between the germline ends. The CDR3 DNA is TGTGCCATCAGTGAGAGAGAGCTACCCACCCTTCGCTATGGCTACACCTTC. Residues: CAISERELPTLRYGYTF.

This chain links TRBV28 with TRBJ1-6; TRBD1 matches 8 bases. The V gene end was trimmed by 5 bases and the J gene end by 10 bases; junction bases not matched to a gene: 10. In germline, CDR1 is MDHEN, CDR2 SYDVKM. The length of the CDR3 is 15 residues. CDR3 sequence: CASSPQDRERSPLHF. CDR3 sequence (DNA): TGTGCCAGCAGTCCCCAGGACAGGGAGAGGTCACCCCTCCACTTT.

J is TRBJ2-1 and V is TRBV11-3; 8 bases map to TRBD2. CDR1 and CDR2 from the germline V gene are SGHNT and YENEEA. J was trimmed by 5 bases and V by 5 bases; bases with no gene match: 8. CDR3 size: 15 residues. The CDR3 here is CASSLLGGGNNEQFF. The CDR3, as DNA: TGTGCCAGCAGCCTACTCGGCGGGGGGAACAATGAGCAGTTCTTC.

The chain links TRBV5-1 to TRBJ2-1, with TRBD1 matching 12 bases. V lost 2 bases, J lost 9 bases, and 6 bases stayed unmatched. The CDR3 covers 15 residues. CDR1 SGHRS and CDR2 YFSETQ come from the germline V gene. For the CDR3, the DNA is TGCGCCAGCAGCTTCCGGGACAGGGGGCGGGGTGAGCAGTTCTTC. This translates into CASSFRDRGRGEQFF.